The 31 T cell receptor beta chains listed next were all sequenced from one sample in a study of blood T cell repertoires in COVID-19. Using immunoSEQ multiplex PCR, the repertoire was profiled, and TCRdb retains in-frame clones only, with some absent. The table records about 340,000 clones, around 80% of them present only once. Source material: peripheral blood. Receptors were obtained from a man in his thirties or forties with active or convalescent COVID-19.

The chain couples TRBV2 to TRBJ1-5; 8 nucleotides agree with TRBD1. This CDR3 has 15 amino acids. Per the germline V gene, CDR1 is SNHLY and CDR2 is FYNNEI. V lost 5 bases to trimming and J lost 2 bases; unmatched junction nucleotides: 5. This chain's CDR3 is CASSFGQGRNQPQHF. CDR3 DNA sequence: TGTGCCAGCAGTTTTGGACAGGGCCGCAATCAGCCCCAGCATTTT.

The J gene is TRBJ2-3, the V gene TRBV7-2; 9 bases are shared with TRBD2. Germline values: CDR1 SGHTA, CDR2 FQGNSA. The CDR3 has 16 amino acids. The ends lost 5 bases at V and 5 bases at J; junction bases unmatched: 11. The CDR3 spells CASSGQGGSGGDTQYF. CDR3 DNA sequence: TGTGCCAGCAGCGGCCAGGGGGGTAGCGGGGGAGATACGCAGTATTTT.

The rearrangement uses TRBV29-1 and TRBJ2-1; TRBD1 is a possible D gene (5 bases). CDR3 length: 13 residues. In germline, CDR1 is SQVTM, CDR2 ANQGSEA. V lost 4 bases, J lost 6 bases, and 13 bases lay in between. The DNA of the CDR3 is TGCAGCGTTGGGCAGGGCAGGAGCAATGAGCAGTTCTTC. It translates to CSVGQGRSNEQFF.

The chain carries TRBV13 and TRBJ2-7; D remains ambiguous. CDR1 and CDR2 from the germline V gene are PRHDT and FYEKMQ (reference sequence). V was cut by 5 bases and J by 2 bases, with 7 bases left in between. This CDR3 is built from 12 residues. CDR3 amino acids: CASSQGAYEQYF. CDR3 coding DNA: TGTGCCAGCAGCCAAGGAGCCTACGAGCAGTACTTC.

The V gene is TRBV5-4, the J gene TRBJ2-1; D unresolved. This CDR3 contains 12 residues. V lost 5 bases, J lost 7 bases, and 10 bases lay in between. The germline V gene has CDR1 SGHNT and CDR2 YYREEE (reference sequence). CDR3 sequence reads: CASRTERNEQFF. For the CDR3, the DNA is TGTGCCAGCAGAACAGAAAGGAATGAGCAGTTCTTC. Using reference TRBV5-4 and TRBJ2-1 for the parts outside the CDR3, the full variable domain is ETGVTQSPTHLIKTRGQQVTLRCSSQSGHNTVSWYQQALGQGPQFIFQYYREEENGRGNFPPRFSGLQFPNYSSELNVNALELDDSALYLCASRTERNEQFFGPGTRLTVL.

In its sample, this clone was seen a few times. This CDR3 is CASSPLSTYNEQFF. The CDR3 nucleotides are TGTGCCAGCTCACCTCTAAGCACCTACAATGAGCAGTTCTTC. The J gene is TRBJ2-1, the V gene TRBV18, with D unresolved. The CDR3 extends over 14 amino acids. CDR1 and CDR2 from the germline V gene are KGHSH and LQKENI. Trimming removed 3 bases at V and 2 bases at J, with 8 bases between.

The V gene is TRBV9, the J gene TRBJ2-7; no clear D. Germline V gives CDR1 SGDLS, CDR2 YYNGEE. V lost 1 base to trimming and J lost 0 bases, with 8 bases between them. CDR3 length: 14 amino acids. CDR3 amino acids: CASSVTVNSYEQYF. CDR3 in DNA: TGTGCCAGCAGCGTAACAGTCAACTCCTACGAGCAGTACTTC. Full variable domain (rest looked up from reference TRBV9 and TRBJ2-7): DSGVTQTPKHLITATGQRVTLRCSPRSGDLSVYWYQQSLDQGLQFLIQYYNGEERAKGNILERFSAQQFPDLHSELNLSSLELGDSALYFCASSVTVNSYEQYFGPGTRLTVT.

This sequence joins TRBV3-1 (or the pseudogene TRBV3-2) and TRBJ2-7; 10 bases are a match to TRBD1. The CDR3 contains 16 residues. V trimming: 3 bases; J trimming: 5 bases; junction bases outside the gene matches: 10. Germline V gives CDR1 LGHDT, CDR2 YNNKEL (reference sequence). CDR3 in DNA: TGTGCCAGCAGCCAGACCGGGACAGGGGTTTTTAACGAGCAGTACTTC. It encodes CASSQTGTGVFNEQYF.

The chain couples TRBV30 to TRBJ2-7; maybe TRBD2 (6 bases). Trimming took 6 bases from V and 4 from J, leaving 16 bases between them. The germline gives CDR1 GTSNPN, CDR2 SVGIG (reference sequence). CDR3 size: 13 residues. CDR3 protein: CACQGLIRYEQYF. CDR3 sequence (DNA): TGTGCCTGTCAGGGACTTATACGATACGAGCAGTACTTC.

J is TRBJ2-7 and V is TRBV21-1; TRBD2 was called by the table and not checked on the DNA. TRBV21-1 is flagged as a pseudogene. CDR3 length equals 13 residues. The CDR3: CASSKGEDYEQYF. The CDR3 DNA sequence: TGTGCCAGCAGCAAAGGTGAGGACTACGAGCAGTACTTC.

This chain joins TRBV4-3 and TRBJ2-7, with 12 bases that match TRBD2. V shed 0 bases and J 4 bases; nucleotides not matched to a gene: 7. Germline V gene lookup returns CDR1 LGHNA and CDR2 YSLEER. The CDR3 sequence is 17 residues long. DNA of the CDR3: TGCGCCAGCAGCCAAGATCGGACTAGCGGGGTCCCATACGAGCAGTACTTC. Its translation is CASSQDRTSGVPYEQYF.

The chain joins TRBV14 to TRBJ1-2; no reliable D call. V was shortened by 3 bases and J by 2 bases, with 7 bases between the two germline ends. The CDR3 totals 13 residues. The V gene's germline CDR1 is SGHDN and CDR2 FVKESK. This CDR3 reads CASSHRMNYGYTF. The CDR3 nucleotides read TGTGCCAGCAGCCACAGAATGAACTATGGCTACACCTTC.

V and J are TRBV7-6 and TRBJ2-7; TRBD1 agrees at 10 bases. V lost 1 base to trimming and J lost 7 bases; unmatched junction nucleotides: 7. From germline, CDR1 is SGHVS and CDR2 FNYEAQ. CDR3 length: 15 residues. The CDR3 DNA reads as TGTGCCAGCAGCTTAGACGTGACAGGGGGCCGGGAGCAGTACTTC. It translates to CASSLDVTGGREQYF.

The chain employs TRBV5-4 and TRBJ2-3; D unresolved. The CDR3 totals 15 residues. Per germline, CDR1 SGHNT and CDR2 YYREEE (reference sequence). V shed 1 base and J shed 6 bases, with 15 bases lying between them. CDR3 residues: CASSLSRGLVDTQYF. The CDR3 DNA follows: TGTGCCAGCAGCTTGAGTCGCGGCCTCGTCGATACGCAGTATTTT.

CDR3 nucleotides: TGTGCCAGCAGCAAAGTCAGGGGCTTGAGAGAGACCCAGTACTTC. The encoded protein is CASSKVRGLRETQYF. This rearrangement joins TRBV21-1 to TRBJ2-5; the table calls TRBD1, which could not be checked here. TRBV21-1 is designated a pseudogene. The length of the CDR3 is 15 residues.

The CDR3 is CASSATSPGTGSVEQFF. The CDR3 bases are TGTGCCAGCAGTGCAACCAGTCCCGGGACAGGGTCGGTTGAGCAGTTCTTC. The chain joins TRBV27 to TRBJ2-1, with 9 positions matching TRBD1. The CDR3 length is 17 residues. V shed 5 bases and J 9 bases; nucleotides not matched to a gene: 17. Germline CDR1 and CDR2: MNHEY and SMNVEV (reference sequence).

This chain uses TRBV7-6 with TRBJ1-4; 8 bases are shared with TRBD1. Germline assignment: CDR1 SGHVS and CDR2 FNYEAQ. This CDR3 is 16 amino acids long. V dropped 1 base and J dropped 7; count of bases not matched to a gene: 8. The CDR3 protein is CASSLGTGQGGEKLFF. CDR3 DNA: TGTGCCAGCAGCTTAGGGACTGGACAGGGTGGTGAAAAACTGTTTTTT.

The V gene is TRBV6-5, the J gene TRBJ2-1; possibly TRBD1 for D (5 bases). Germline lookup yields CDR1 MNHEY and CDR2 SVGAGI. The CDR3 is 15 residues long. Trimming removed 2 bases from V and 9 bases from J, with 17 bases in between. The CDR3: CASSYQGSLGGEQFF. Written as DNA, the CDR3 is TGTGCCAGCAGTTACCAGGGCTCCTTAGGTGGTGAGCAGTTCTTC.

There are a few counts of this clone. This rearrangement joins TRBV30 to TRBJ2-7; 9 nucleotides agree with TRBD2. The CDR3 has 14 residues. Germline values: CDR1 GTSNPN, CDR2 SVGIG (reference sequence). Trimming cost V 0 bases and J 6 bases; bases outside gene matches: 6. CDR3 loop: CAWSVGGTSTEQYF. Here the CDR3 DNA reads TGTGCCTGGAGTGTAGGGGGGACTAGCACCGAGCAGTACTTC.

This clone was counted a single time. The chain uses TRBV6-6 and TRBJ2-1; possible D gene TRBD2, 5 bases. Trimming left V 2 bases short and J 0 bases short, with 8 bases between. The CDR3 spans 15 residues. Germline V gene lookup returns CDR1 MNHNY and CDR2 SVGAGI (reference sequence). CDR3 residues: CASSYPGSSYNEQFF. In DNA, the CDR3 is TGTGCCAGCAGTTACCCTGGGAGCTCCTACAATGAGCAGTTCTTC.

The chain combines TRBV5-4 with TRBJ1-1, with 7 bases aligning to TRBD1. The J segment lost 8 bases and the V segment lost 3 bases, leaving 16 bases of the junction unmatched. Germline CDR1 is SGHNT and CDR2 is YYREEE (reference sequence). The CDR3 runs to 16 residues. The CDR3 region is CASSSASGDSGTEAFF. Here the CDR3 DNA reads TGTGCCAGCAGCTCCGCCTCCGGGGACAGTGGGACCGAAGCTTTCTTT.

The chain combines TRBV18 with TRBJ2-7; 7 nucleotides line up with TRBD2. The CDR3 is made up of 16 amino acids. Looked up from germline, CDR1 is KGHSH and CDR2 is LQKENI. Trimming took 4 bases from V and 2 from J; bases not matched to a gene: 11. The CDR3 sequence is CASSQRGSPMTYEQYF. CDR3 in DNA: TGTGCCAGCTCACAGCGCGGGAGTCCGATGACCTACGAGCAGTACTTC.

The chain joins TRBV30 to TRBJ1-1; 8 bases fit TRBD1. Trimming at V came to 2 bases and at J to 5 bases, leaving 7 bases not matched to a gene. The CDR3 extends over 14 amino acids. Germline CDR1 GTSNPN, CDR2 SVGIG (reference sequence). CDR3: CAWSIRTGGTEAFF. The CDR3 nucleotides read TGTGCCTGGAGTATCCGAACAGGGGGAACTGAAGCTTTCTTT. The full variable domain, with the rest looked up from reference TRBV30 and TRBJ1-1, is SQTIHQWPATLVQPVGSPLSLECTVEGTSNPNLYWYRQAAGRGLQLLFYSVGIGQISSEVPQNLSASRPQDRQFILSSKKLLLSDSGFYLCAWSIRTGGTEAFFGQGTRLTVV.

This chain links TRBV30 with TRBJ1-1; D is uncertain. The germline V gene encodes CDR1 GTSNPN and CDR2 SVGIG (reference sequence). Deletions cut 4 bases from V and 3 bases from J, with 12 bases between. The CDR3 sequence is 13 residues long. CDR3 nucleotide sequence: TGTGCCTGGAATTTCGGCCTAGACACTGAAGCTTTCTTT. Translation: CAWNFGLDTEAFF.

The V and J genes are TRBV6-5 and TRBJ1-5; D is uncertain. Germline values: CDR1 MNHEY, CDR2 SVGAGI. Trimming removed 8 bases at V and 4 bases at J, with 12 bases between. The CDR3 totals 13 residues. Written as DNA, the CDR3 is TGTGCCAGCTCCTCAACGGGGAATCAGCCCCAGCATTTT. Protein sequence: CASSSTGNQPQHF.

The V and J genes are TRBV7-6 and TRBJ2-1; 9 bases are a match to TRBD2. Per the germline V gene, CDR1 is SGHVS and CDR2 is FNYEAQ. CDR3 length equals 15 residues. Trimming took 2 bases from V and 8 from J; bases not matched to a gene: 7. Here the CDR3 DNA reads TGTGCCAGCAGCTTAAGGCGGGGGGGCCTCGATGAGCAGTTCTTC. The encoded protein is CASSLRRGGLDEQFF.

The CDR3: CASSEGTGDNSPLHF. The CDR3 nucleotides read TGTGCCAGCAGCGAGGGGACAGGCGATAATTCACCCCTCCACTTT. The chain combines TRBV9 with TRBJ1-6; 8 bases match TRBD1. The CDR3 consists of 15 residues. The J segment lost 5 bases and the V segment lost 3 bases, leaving 4 bases of the junction unmatched. Germline CDR1 and CDR2: SGDLS and YYNGEE. The full variable domain, completed using reference TRBV9 and TRBJ1-6, is DSGVTQTPKHLITATGQRVTLRCSPRSGDLSVYWYQQSLDQGLQFLIQYYNGEERAKGNILERFSAQQFPDLHSELNLSSLELGDSALYFCASSEGTGDNSPLHFGNGTRLTVT.

The count of this clone is one. The V call is TRBV7-9, the J call TRBJ2-1; unclear D gene. The V end lost 7 bases, the J end lost 0 bases, and 7 bases lay between the germline ends. The germline CDR1 and CDR2 sequences are SEHNR and FQNEAQ (reference sequence). This CDR3 is 13 amino acids long. This CDR3 is CASKGGSYNEQFF. The DNA for the CDR3 is TGTGCCAGCAAAGGCGGCTCCTACAATGAGCAGTTCTTC.

This rearrangement joins TRBV29-1 to TRBJ1-2, with D possibly being TRBD1 (6 bases). Trimming removed 2 bases from V and 1 base from J, with 8 bases in between. The CDR3 is made up of 13 amino acids. In germline, CDR1 is SQVTM, CDR2 ANQGSEA. The CDR3 region has the DNA TGCAGCGTTGAAACGGACAGTAACTATGGCTACACCTTC. Translated: CSVETDSNYGYTF.

This clone showed up just once. The chain combines TRBV7-9 with TRBJ2-7, with D possibly matching TRBD1 (5 bases). The CDR3 contains 14 residues. Trimming took 5 bases from V and 3 from J, leaving 14 bases between them. Germline V gene sequence: CDR1 SEHNR, CDR2 FQNEAQ (reference sequence). CDR3 sequence (DNA): TGTGCCAGCAGCCCCCCGGCCAGGGACTACGAGCAGTACTTC. Translating it yields CASSPPARDYEQYF.

V usage is TRBV27 and J usage is TRBJ2-2; 8 positions match TRBD1. V lost 3 bases to trimming and J lost 7 bases; unmatched junction nucleotides: 13. Germline V gene lookup returns CDR1 MNHEY and CDR2 SMNVEV (reference sequence). CDR3 length: 17 amino acids. The CDR3 is CASSFPRTGPRGGELFF. The CDR3 DNA sequence: TGTGCCAGCAGTTTCCCCCGGACAGGGCCAAGGGGCGGGGAGCTGTTTTTT.